This T cell receptor (beta chain) was observed in a study of OX40 agonist ivuxolimab in advanced cancers. Regarding the study in general: The costimulatory receptor OX40 (CD134) was targeted by ivuxolimab, a fully human IgG2 agonistic monoclonal antibody. Intravenous ivuxolimab was administered to patients every 2 weeks at six dose levels: 0.01, 0.1, 0.3, 1.5, 3 and 10 mg/kg. Of the roughly 50 dose-escalation patients, hepatocellular carcinoma was present in approximately 20, melanoma in some 15, renal cell carcinoma in 9 and head and neck cancer in 9. In the dose-escalation cohort, around four fifths of patients were male, and the mean age was around 60 years, with a range of roughly 20 to 80. Patients were allowed to have had prior anti-PD-1, anti-PD-L1 or anti-CTLA-4 therapy, and around two fifths of the dose-escalation patients had been treated with checkpoint inhibitors. Three dose-escalation patients achieved partial responses, one with hepatocellular carcinoma and two with cutaneous melanoma. Peripheral TCRbeta sequencing was intended to test whether TCR sequence diversity was altered and clonal T-cell expansion was caused by ivuxolimab. The paper describes the monotherapy dose-escalation part (N = 52 patients) of the phase I trial of ivuxolimab.

What the authors observed across the whole study: After ivuxolimab, CD8+ T cells had more expanded clones than CD4+ T cells on average. At doses from 0.1 to 3.0 mg/kg, clonal expansion was seen in both CD4+ and CD8+ blood T cells between baseline and week 6. Low levels of normalized T-cell clonal expansion were also seen in some nonresponding patients. In partial responders in the 0.1-3.0 mg/kg groups, normalized peripheral clonal expansion was found to be among the lowest, especially among CD8+ T cells. Which antigens the clonally expanded peripheral T cells were specific for was not determined.

This clone was counted between two and nine times. Its recognized antigen is unknown. Qualities for individual bases were not recorded, and no much larger clone is one base off. Patients with autoimmune disease history or receiving systemic immunosuppression were excluded from the trial. Peripheral blood for TCR sequencing was collected from all dose cohorts at baseline, on cycle 4 day 1, and on cycle 7 day 1. The samples were drawn from a first-in-human, open-label, multicenter phase I dose-escalation trial of ivuxolimab. Adults with locally advanced or metastatic melanoma, renal cell, hepatocellular, or head and neck squamous cell carcinoma were enrolled in the trial. Before TCR sequencing, CD4+ and CD8+ T cells were separately sorted from peripheral blood. Trimming takes 4 bases from V and 4 bases from J, and the germline ends sit 8 bases apart. The CDR3 spans 13 residues, from the cysteine through the phenylalanine. The entry retains the CDR3 DNA only, 39 bases that are in frame from base 1. The germline V gene (reference sequence) gives CDR1 as SEHNR and CDR2 as FQNEAQ.

Genomic DNA was extracted from sorted cells for sequencing of the TCRbeta CDR3 region. The immunoSEQ Assay was used for sequencing of TCRbeta CDR3 regions. Drawn from immuneACCESS, this table holds only the in-frame rearrangements with V and J called that TCRdb kept. Clones are partly lost; checked studies trace under half to an unresolved V gene and leave the rest unexplained. Present in this sample are about 40,000 clones, about nine tenths of which were seen just once. Roughly a quarter of the sample lies in the top ten. The origin of this receptor is an adult with an advanced solid tumor such as melanoma, head and neck, liver or kidney cancer. The starting material was CD4+ or CD8+ T cells sorted from blood, obtained in a trial of the OX40 agonist ivuxolimab. The chain employs TRBV7-9 and TRBJ1-3; no D segment can be confidently identified. The CDR3 in this case is CASSSPAGNTIYF. The nucleotide sequence reads TGTGCCAGCAGCTCCCCCGCCGGAAACACCATATATTTT.